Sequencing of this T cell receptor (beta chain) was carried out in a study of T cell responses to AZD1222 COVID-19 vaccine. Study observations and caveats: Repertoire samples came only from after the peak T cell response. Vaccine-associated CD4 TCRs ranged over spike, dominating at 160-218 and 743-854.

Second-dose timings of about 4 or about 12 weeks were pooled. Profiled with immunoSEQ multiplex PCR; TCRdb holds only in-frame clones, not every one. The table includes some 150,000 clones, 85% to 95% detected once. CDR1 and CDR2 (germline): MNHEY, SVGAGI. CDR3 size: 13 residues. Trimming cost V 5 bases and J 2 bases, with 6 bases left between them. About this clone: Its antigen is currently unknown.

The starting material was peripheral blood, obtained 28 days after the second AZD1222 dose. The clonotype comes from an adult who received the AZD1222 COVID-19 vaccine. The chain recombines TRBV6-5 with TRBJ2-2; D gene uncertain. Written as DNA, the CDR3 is TGTGCCAGCAGTCAATTCAACACCGGGGAGCTGTTTTTT. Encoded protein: CASSQFNTGELFF.